The present entry profiles one TCR beta chain with its context. This sample stems from a study of low-dose radiotherapy and immunotherapy resistance in tumors. Study context: Cohort 1 was given 0.5 Gy per fraction every 2 weeks, for 6.5 Gy total. Cohort 2's total reached 13 Gy over 26 weeks, at 1 Gy per fraction every two weeks. Patients took oral aspirin 300 mg daily for four cycles from cycle 1 day 1.

TRAV- and TRBV-specific primers, spanning alpha and beta chains, primed first-strand cDNA. The authors ran 15 to 20 PCR cycles to amplify TCRs with a constant-region primer and V-primer adapter. MiXCR, applied by TCRdb to the reads, yields one record per CDR3 protein. The sample consists of about 64,000 distinct CDR3 sequences, approximately 26% of them appearing once. J lost 5 bases, V lost 5 bases, and 6 bases had no gene match. The CDR3 covers 15 residues. Germline CDR1 MDHEN, CDR2 SYDVKM. Specified time point: before trial treatment. Those eligible were patients bearing advanced solid tumors lacking tumor-infiltrating lymphocytes.

This receptor was taken from a male donor with rectosigmoid adenocarcinoma. The chain uses TRBV28 and TRBJ2-1, with 10 bases identical to TRBD2. The material sequenced was PBMCs, taken before treatment. This chain's CDR3 is CASSPWTSGDNEQFF. CDR3 sequence (DNA): TGTGCCAGCAGTCCGTGGACTAGCGGAGACAATGAGCAGTTCTTC.